One and the same sample provided the 7 T cell receptor beta chains below, sequenced in a study of cytomegalovirus exposure and HLA in healthy donors. Profiling relied on immunoSEQ multiplex PCR, and the TCRdb table lists in-frame clones only, not all of them. The table includes 110,000 to 150,000 clones, approximately 90% detected once. Sequenced material: PBMCs. The receptors here all came from a man younger than 30 in good health and CMV-seronegative.

V is TRBV14 and J is TRBJ1-2; TRBD1 is a possible D gene (5 bases). The CDR3 totals 13 residues. Looked up from germline, CDR1 is SGHDN and CDR2 is FVKESK. V was shortened by 0 bases and J by 3 bases, with 5 bases between the two germline ends. The CDR3 loop reads CASSQEQDYGYTF. The DNA of the CDR3 is TGTGCCAGCAGCCAAGAACAGGACTATGGCTACACCTTC.

The chain uses TRBV5-1 and TRBJ1-2; 9 bases are shared with TRBD1. V was pared by 4 bases and J by 14 bases, with 15 bases of the junction left unmatched. Germline CDR1 reads SGHRS; CDR2 reads YFSETQ. The CDR3 totals 14 residues. CDR3 in amino acids: CASSLQGQGERETF. CDR3 coding DNA: TGCGCCAGCAGCCTACAGGGACAGGGAGAAAGGGAAACCTTC.

V and J are TRBV29-1 and TRBJ2-2, with 15 bases lining up with TRBD2. CDR1 SQVTM and CDR2 ANQGSEA come from the germline V gene. The V and J ends lost 6 bases and 6 bases, in that order; junction bases with no gene match: 11. This CDR3 has 17 amino acids. Here the CDR3 DNA reads TGCAGCGTAGGTCATCCTGGACTAGCGGGGGGGCCCGGGGAGCTGTTTTTT. As protein: CSVGHPGLAGGPGELFF.

This chain links TRBV30 with TRBJ1-2, with 10 bases lining up with TRBD1. V dropped 6 bases and J dropped 4; count of bases not matched to a gene: 11. Germline CDR1 is GTSNPN and CDR2 is SVGIG (reference sequence). The length of the CDR3 is 15 residues. The chain's CDR3 is CACQTDRGRTYGYTF. In DNA, the CDR3 is TGTGCCTGTCAGACAGACAGGGGGCGAACCTATGGCTACACCTTC. Supplemented by reference TRBV30 and TRBJ1-2, the full variable domain reads SQTIHQWPATLVQPVGSPLSLECTVEGTSNPNLYWYRQAAGRGLQLLFYSVGIGQISSEVPQNLSASRPQDRQFILSSKKLLLSDSGFYLCACQTDRGRTYGYTFGSGTRLTVV.

Of note for this clone: The junction shows a germline mismatch at one end, possibly a read error. The genes are TRBV27 and TRBJ2-7; 7 nucleotides align to TRBD2. The CDR3 runs 14 residues. The germline CDR1 and CDR2 sequences are MNHEY and SMNVEV (reference sequence). DNA of the CDR3: TGTGCCAGCAGATTATATAGCGGGTTCTACGAGCAGTACTTC. Protein: CASRLYSGFYEQYF.

The chain couples TRBV7-2 to TRBJ2-1; 13 nucleotides align to TRBD2. The CDR3 runs to 15 residues. CDR1 is SGHTA, CDR2 FQGNSA, per germline. Trimming removed 5 bases from V and 8 bases from J; junction bases left unmatched: 6. CDR3 in amino acids: CASSRTSGSTDEQFF. CDR3 nucleotides: TGTGCCAGCAGCCGGACTAGCGGGAGTACCGATGAGCAGTTCTTC.

V gene TRBV7-2 combines with J gene TRBJ1-1; D is ambiguous. CDR1 is SGHTA and CDR2 is FQGNSA in the germline V gene. V dropped 1 base and J dropped 1 base, with 13 bases sitting between them. The CDR3 length is 16 residues. The CDR3 DNA sequence: TGTGCCAGCAGCTTAGTAGCTTTGCGCAGGAACACTGAAGCTTTCTTT. Translation: CASSLVALRRNTEAFF. Full variable domain (missing parts from reference TRBV7-2 and TRBJ1-1): GAGVSQSPSNKVTEKGKDVELRCDPISGHTALYWYRQSLGQGLEFLIYFQGNSAPDKSGLPSDRFSAERTGGSVSTLTIQRTQQEDSAVYLCASSLVALRRNTEAFFGQGTRLTVV.